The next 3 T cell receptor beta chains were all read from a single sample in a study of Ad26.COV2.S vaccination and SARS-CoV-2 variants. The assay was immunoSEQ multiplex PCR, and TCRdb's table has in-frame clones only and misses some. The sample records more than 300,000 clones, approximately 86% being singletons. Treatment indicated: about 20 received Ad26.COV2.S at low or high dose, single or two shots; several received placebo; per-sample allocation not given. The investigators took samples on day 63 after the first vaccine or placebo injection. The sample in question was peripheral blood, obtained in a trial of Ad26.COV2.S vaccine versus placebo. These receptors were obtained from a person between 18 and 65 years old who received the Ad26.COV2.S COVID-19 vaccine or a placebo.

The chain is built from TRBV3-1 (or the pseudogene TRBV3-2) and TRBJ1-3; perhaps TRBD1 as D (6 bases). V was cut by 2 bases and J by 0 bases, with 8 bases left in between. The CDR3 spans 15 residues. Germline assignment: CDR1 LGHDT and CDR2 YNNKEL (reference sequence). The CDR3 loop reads CASSQTGSSGNTIYF. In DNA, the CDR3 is TGTGCCAGCAGCCAAACAGGGAGCTCTGGAAACACCATATATTTT.

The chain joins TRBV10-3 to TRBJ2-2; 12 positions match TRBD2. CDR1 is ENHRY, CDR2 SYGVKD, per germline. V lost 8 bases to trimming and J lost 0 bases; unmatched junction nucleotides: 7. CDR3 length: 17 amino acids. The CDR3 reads CAIGRTSGVSNTGELFF. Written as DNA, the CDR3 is TGTGCCATCGGAAGGACTAGCGGGGTCTCGAACACCGGGGAGCTGTTTTTT.

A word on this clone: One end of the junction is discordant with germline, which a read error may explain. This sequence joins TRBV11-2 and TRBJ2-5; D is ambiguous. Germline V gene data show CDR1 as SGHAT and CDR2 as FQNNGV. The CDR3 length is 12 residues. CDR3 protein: CASSVEQETQYF. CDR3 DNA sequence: TGTGCCAGCAGCGTAGAGCAAGAGACCCAGTACTTC.